This T cell receptor (beta chain) was captured in a study of read filtering for tumor transcriptome and immune sequencing. Study-wide context: After DNase treatment, RNA was made into whole-transcriptome libraries.

The library was built from roughly 400 ng RNA with molecular barcoded adaptors for alpha/delta and beta/gamma chains. TCRdb reprocessed the reads with MiXCR, giving one entry per CDR3 protein. The sample includes tens of thousands of distinct CDR3 sequences, around 15% of them seen just once. Germline lookup yields CDR1 SGHDN and CDR2 FVKESK. The CDR3 is 13 residues long. V dropped 8 bases and J dropped 4 bases, with 14 bases sitting between them. Regarding this clonotype: Since a much larger clone is just one base distant, this may be a read error. Lacking the conserved final phenylalanine or tryptophan, this CDR3 likely reflects a read error.

Sample: a population of CD138-negative cells sorted from bone marrow. The TCR originated in a donor at least 40 years old with multiple myeloma. This chain joins TRBV14 and TRBJ1-1, with TRBD1 as a possible D gene (6 bases). CDR3 sequence: CASSQGRSTEAFY. In DNA, the CDR3 is TGTGCCAGCTCCCAGGGGAGAAGCACTGAAGCTTTCTAT.